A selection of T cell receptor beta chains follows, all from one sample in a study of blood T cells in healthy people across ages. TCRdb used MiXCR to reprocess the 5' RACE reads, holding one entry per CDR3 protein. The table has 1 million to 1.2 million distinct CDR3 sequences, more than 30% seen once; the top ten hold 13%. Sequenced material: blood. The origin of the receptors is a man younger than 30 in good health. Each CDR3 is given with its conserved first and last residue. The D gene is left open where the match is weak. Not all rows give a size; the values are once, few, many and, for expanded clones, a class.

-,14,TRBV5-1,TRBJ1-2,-,CASSFGEANYGYTF,TGCGCCAGCAGCTTTGGGGAAGCTAACTATGGCTACACCTTC
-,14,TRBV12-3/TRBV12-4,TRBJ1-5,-,CASSFGRHNQPQHF,TGTGCCAGCAGTTTTGGGCGCCACAATCAGCCCCAGCATTTT
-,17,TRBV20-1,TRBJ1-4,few,CSARDLQHITGNEKLFF,TGCAGTGCTAGAGATCTACAGCACATAACCGGCAATGAAAAACTGTTTTTT
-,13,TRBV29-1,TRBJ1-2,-,CSVEVIGNYGYTF,TGCAGCGTTGAAGTTATCGGTAACTATGGCTACACCTTC
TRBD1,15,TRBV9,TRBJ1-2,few,CASSVRQGANYGYTF,TGTGCCAGCAGCGTGAGACAGGGGGCTAACTATGGCTACACCTTC
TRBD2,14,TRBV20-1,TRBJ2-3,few,CSARSGLATDTQYF,TGCAGTGCTAGATCCGGACTAGCGACAGATACGCAGTATTTT
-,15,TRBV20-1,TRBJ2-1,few,CSARDLAGADNEQFF,TGCAGTGCTAGAGATCTTGCGGGGGCGGACAATGAGCAGTTCTTC
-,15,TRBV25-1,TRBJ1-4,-,CASSEYNRANEKLFF,TGTGCCAGCAGTGAATATAACAGGGCTAATGAAAAACTGTTTTTT
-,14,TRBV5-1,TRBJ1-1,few,CASSLAVGDTEAFF,TGCGCCAGCAGCTTGGCTGTGGGGGACACTGAAGCTTTCTTT
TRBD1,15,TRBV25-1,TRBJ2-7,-,CASSEYGQVPYEQYF,TGTGCCAGCAGTGAATATGGACAGGTCCCCTACGAGCAGTACTTC
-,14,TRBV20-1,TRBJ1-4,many,CSARPRGPNEKLFF,TGCAGTGCTAGACCGAGGGGTCCCAATGAAAAACTGTTTTTT
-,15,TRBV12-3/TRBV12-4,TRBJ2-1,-,CASRPGPTLFNEQFF,TGTGCCAGCAGGCCGGGACCCACTCTTTTCAATGAGCAGTTCTTC
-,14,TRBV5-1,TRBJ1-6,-,CASSFKGGDSPLHF,TGCGCCAGCAGCTTCAAAGGAGGAGATTCACCCCTCCACTTT
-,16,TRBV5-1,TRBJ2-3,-,CASSLALGKYTDTQYF,TGCGCCAGCAGCTTGGCCCTCGGCAAATACACAGATACGCAGTATTTT
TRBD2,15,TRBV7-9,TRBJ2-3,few,CASASGGAFTDTQYF,TGTGCCAGCGCGAGCGGGGGGGCTTTCACAGATACGCAGTATTTT
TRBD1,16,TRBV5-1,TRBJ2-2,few,CASSSDRGLNTGELFF,TGTGCCAGCAGCTCTGACAGGGGATTAAACACCGGGGAGCTGTTTTTT
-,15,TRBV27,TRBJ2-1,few,CASSSRLQVYNEQFF,TGTGCCAGCAGTTCGAGACTTCAGGTGTACAATGAGCAGTTCTTC
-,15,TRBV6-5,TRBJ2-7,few,CASSYIALRSYEQYF,TGTGCCAGCAGTTACATAGCGCTACGCTCCTACGAGCAGTACTTC